These 8 T cell receptor beta chains originate from one sample sequenced in a study of neurological immune-mediated disorders. One entry per CDR3 protein results from TCRdb running MiXCR on the 5' RACE reads. The top ten clones hold around 3.7% of a sample with 50,000 to 70,000 distinct CDR3 sequences, 3.4% of them seen once. Sequenced sample: PBMCs. All receptors derive from a man in his forties or fifties with multiple sclerosis.

This clonotype was recorded at least ten times. The V and J genes are TRBV7-2 and TRBJ2-1, with 10 bases fitting TRBD2. The V segment lost 5 bases and the J segment 6 bases; nucleotides outside the gene matches: 13. The CDR3 has 17 amino acids. Germline assignment: CDR1 SGHTA and CDR2 FQGNSA. CDR3 amino acids: CASSTRTSGSSPNEQFF. The CDR3 bases are TGTGCCAGCAGCACTCGGACTAGCGGATCTAGCCCCAATGAGCAGTTCTTC.

This clonotype has only a few counts. V is TRBV12-3 or TRBV12-4 and J is TRBJ2-7; no firm D call. V lost 3 bases to trimming and J lost 0 bases, with 6 bases between them. CDR3 size: 13 residues. CDR3 sequence: CASSFSNSYEQYF. The DNA of the CDR3 is TGTGCCAGCAGTTTTAGCAACTCCTACGAGCAGTACTTC.

Remarks on this clonotype: This may be a read error: a much more frequent sequence differs by one nucleotide. The chain recombines TRBV6-5 with TRBJ2-1; D is possibly TRBD1 or TRBD2 (5 bases each). CDR1 is MNHEY, CDR2 SVGAGI, per germline. V lost 10 bases and J lost 6, with 19 bases in between. The CDR3 extends over 14 amino acids. CDR3 region: CAISPTGTGNEQFF. CDR3 nucleotides: TGTGCCATCAGCCCCACTGGGACCGGCAATGAGCAGTTCTTC.

This clonotype was seen repeatedly, ten times or more. The chain is built from TRBV30 and TRBJ1-5, with D possibly being TRBD1 (5 bases). The CDR3 loop spans 17 amino acids. Germline V gene sequence: CDR1 GTSNPN, CDR2 SVGIG (reference sequence). V was shortened by 0 bases and J by 7 bases, with 22 bases between the two germline ends. The CDR3 region has the DNA TGTGCCTGGAGTGTATCGTTGTTGGGCCAGGGTCGGCAGCCCCAGCATTTT. It encodes CAWSVSLLGQGRQPQHF.

The table lists this clonotype with many counts. This chain connects TRBV6-5 to TRBJ2-1; 8 bases fit TRBD2. CDR1 is MNHEY, CDR2 SVGAGI, per germline. With V trimmed by 0 bases and J by 7 bases, 8 bases remained unmatched. The CDR3 spans 16 residues. The CDR3 reads CASSYSSGTRGNEQFF. The CDR3 nucleotides read TGTGCCAGCAGTTACTCCTCCGGGACTAGGGGAAATGAGCAGTTCTTC.

This clonotype has just a few counts. A much larger clone lies one base from this, so it may be a read error. The gene calls are TRBV9 and TRBJ2-7, with D tentatively TRBD1 (6 bases). Germline V CDR1 and CDR2: SGDLS, YYNGEE. The CDR3 totals 14 residues. Trimming pared 4 bases from V and 0 bases from J, leaving 11 bases between. The CDR3 region is CASSHWDTSYEQYF. The CDR3 DNA is TGTGCCAGCAGCCACTGGGACACCTCCTACGAGCAGTACTTC. The complete variable domain, with remaining parts taken from reference TRBV9 and TRBJ2-7, reads DSGVTQTPKHLITATGQRVTLRCSPRSGDLSVYWYQQSLDQGLQFLIQYYNGEERAKGNILERFSAQQFPDLHSELNLSSLELGDSALYFCASSHWDTSYEQYFGPGTRLTVT.

This clonotype was seen ten or more times. The chain couples TRBV7-8 to TRBJ2-1, with 11 bases lining up with TRBD2. CDR1 and CDR2 (germline): SGHVS, FQNEAQ. This CDR3 region has 18 residues. Trimming cost V 2 bases and J 7 bases; bases outside gene matches: 13. CDR3 DNA sequence: TGTGCCAGCAGCTTACCCTTACGACTAGCGGGGAGAAGAAATGAGCAGTTCTTC. Translated: CASSLPLRLAGRRNEQFF.

This clonotype has a count of ten or more. This chain links TRBV20-1 with TRBJ1-1; D perhaps matches TRBD1 (6 bases). V was pared by 7 bases and J by 5 bases, with 14 bases between. CDR1 is DFQATT and CDR2 is SNEGSKA in the germline V gene (reference sequence). CDR3 size: 12 residues. The CDR3 is CSVQGPRTEAFF. CDR3 bases: TGCAGTGTCCAGGGGCCTCGAACTGAAGCTTTCTTT.